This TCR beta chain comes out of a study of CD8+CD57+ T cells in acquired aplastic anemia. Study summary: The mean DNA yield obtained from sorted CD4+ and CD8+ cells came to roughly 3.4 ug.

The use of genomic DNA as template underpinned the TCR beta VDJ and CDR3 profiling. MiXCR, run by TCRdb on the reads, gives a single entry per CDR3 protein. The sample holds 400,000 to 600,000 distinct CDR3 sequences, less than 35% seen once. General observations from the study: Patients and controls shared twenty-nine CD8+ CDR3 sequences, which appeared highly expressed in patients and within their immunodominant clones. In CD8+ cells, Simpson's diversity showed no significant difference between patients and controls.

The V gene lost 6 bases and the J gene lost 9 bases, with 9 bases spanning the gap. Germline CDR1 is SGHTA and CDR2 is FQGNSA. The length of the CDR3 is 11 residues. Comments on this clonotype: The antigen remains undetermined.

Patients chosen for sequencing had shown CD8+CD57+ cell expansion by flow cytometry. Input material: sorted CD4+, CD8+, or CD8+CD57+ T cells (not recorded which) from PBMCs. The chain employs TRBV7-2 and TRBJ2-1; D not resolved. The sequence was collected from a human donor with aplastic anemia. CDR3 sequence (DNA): TGTGCCAGCAGAATAGGCGGTGAGCAGTTCTTC. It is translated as CASRIGGEQFF.